Listed below are T cell receptor beta chains from one sample, sequenced in a study of shared clonotypes between healthy human individuals. Using immunoSEQ multiplex PCR, the repertoire was profiled, and TCRdb retains in-frame clones only, with some absent. The sample includes a few hundred thousand clones, roughly 95% of them seen just once. Input material: naive CD8+ T cells sorted from blood. All receptors come from a woman in her 30s in good health. Each CDR3 is given with its conserved first and last residue. The order of the fields is D gene, clone size, J gene, V gene, CDR3 DNA, CDR3 protein. A D gene is named only where the DNA matches it firmly. Size tells how often a clone was seen (once, few, many) or the class of an expanded clone, and some rows leave it out.

TRBD2 - TRBJ2-7 TRBV6-1 TGTGCCAGCAGTGAAAACACTAGCGGGGGCTACGAGCAGTACTTC CASSENTSGGYEQYF
TRBD2 - TRBJ2-7 TRBV5-6 TGTGCCAGCAGCTTGAGACTAGCGGGAATTTACGAGCAGTACTTC CASSLRLAGIYEQYF
- - TRBJ1-1 TRBV4-1 TGCGCCAGCAGGGCGGGGAACACTGAAGCTTTCTTT CASRAGNTEAFF
- - TRBJ2-2 TRBV30 TGTGCCTGGTCGTCCAAAAATAACACCGGGGAGCTGTTTTTT CAWSSKNNTGELFF
TRBD2 - TRBJ2-7 TRBV5-1 TGCGCCAGCAGCTCGGGACTAATATACGAAGAGCAGTACTTC CASSSGLIYEEQYF
- - TRBJ1-1 TRBV10-2 TGCGCCAGCAGACAGGAAATGAACACTGAAGCTTTCTTT CASRQEMNTEAFF
- - TRBJ1-1 TRBV2 TGTGCCAGCAGTGCCCCGAAGGTCTTGAACACTGAAGCTTTCTTT CASSAPKVLNTEAFF
- - TRBJ1-2 TRBV10-2 TGCGCCAGCAGTGATGGGGAGGGGGGCTACACCTTC CASSDGEGGYTF
TRBD2 - TRBJ2-1 TRBV19 TGTGCCAGTAGCACCCAGCGGGAGATATTTGAGCAGTTCTTC CASSTQREIFEQFF
- - TRBJ1-5 TRBV27 TGTGCCAGCGGGGACAAAATTAGCAATCAGCCCCAGCATTTT CASGDKISNQPQHF
- - TRBJ1-5 TRBV5-8 TGTGCCAGCAGCTTGAGAGGGGCAGCCCTTCAGCCCCAGCATTTT CASSLRGAALQPQHF
TRBD2 - TRBJ2-5 TRBV28 TGTGCCAGCAGTTTATCCCTTAGCGGGGAAGAGACCCAGTACTTC CASSLSLSGEETQYF
- - TRBJ1-1 TRBV6-1 TGTGCCAGCAGTGAACACAGGGTTTTGGACACTGAAGCTTTCTTT CASSEHRVLDTEAFF
- - TRBJ2-7 TRBV11-2 TGTGCCAGCAGCCTGAGTAGACGGGGCCTGACTTACGAGCAGTACTTC CASSLSRRGLTYEQYF
- - TRBJ1-5 TRBV19 TGTGCCAGTAAGGGTGAGACCTATAGCAATCAGCCCCAGCATTTT CASKGETYSNQPQHF
- - TRBJ2-7 TRBV15 TGTGCCACCAGCCCGAACCTACGCTCCTACGAGCAGTACTTC CATSPNLRSYEQYF
- once TRBJ2-7 TRBV7-3 TGTGCCAGCAGCCCCCAGGGTCAGGGTGGCGAGCAGTACTTC CASSPQGQGGEQYF
TRBD1 - TRBJ1-1 TRBV13 TGTGCCAGCAGCTTAGAGGGGGCCTTGAACACTGAAGCTTTCTTT CASSLEGALNTEAFF
TRBD2 - TRBJ2-1 TRBV6-5 TGTGCCAGCAGAATCCGCGGGGGCTCCTACAATGAGCAGTTCTTC CASRIRGGSYNEQFF
- - TRBJ1-2 TRBV28 TGTGCCAGCAGTCCAAGGACGGGAATATCCTATGGCTACACCTTC CASSPRTGISYGYTF
- - TRBJ2-1 TRBV5-5 TGTGCCAGCAGCCAAGACACCCGCAAGGGGACTGAGCAGTTCTTC CASSQDTRKGTEQFF
- - TRBJ2-1 TRBV6-5 TGTGCCAGCAGTTACTTAGGGGGGGGACGTGAGCAGTTCTTC CASSYLGGGREQFF
TRBD1 - TRBJ2-2 TRBV11-2 TGTGCCAGCAGCCATGGACAGGGGTTTGGGACCGGGGAGCTGTTTTTT CASSHGQGFGTGELFF
TRBD2 - TRBJ2-2 TRBV4-1 TGCGCCAGCAGCCCCCTAGAGCGGGAGGGGAACACCGGGGAGCTGTTTTTT CASSPLEREGNTGELFF
- - TRBJ2-3 TRBV19 TGTGCCAGTAGTATAGGGGCTAGCGGCACAGATACGCAGTATTTT CASSIGASGTDTQYF
- - TRBJ2-7 TRBV27 TGTGCCAGCAGTCAGAGTAGCGGCCCCTGGGACGAGCAGTACTTC CASSQSSGPWDEQYF
- - TRBJ1-2 TRBV5-5 TGTGCCAGCAGCTACCCGAGCCCGCTTTATGGCTACACCTTC CASSYPSPLYGYTF
- - TRBJ2-5 TRBV2 TGTGCCAGCAGTGAAGCGCATAGGCCCGAACCGGGGACCCAGTACTTC CASSEAHRPEPGTQYF